Each of the 5 T cell receptor beta chains below was sequenced from the same sample in a study of cytomegalovirus exposure and HLA in healthy donors. PCR employed 60 Vbeta and 13 Jbeta primers. Here immunoSEQ multiplex PCR was the method, and the copy in TCRdb shows in-frame clones only, minus some. Of 100,000 to 150,000 clones in the sample, about four fifths are singletons; the top ten hold approximately 3.5%. Sequencing used PBMCs. These receptors were collected from a woman between 40 and 55 years old in good health and CMV-seropositive.

The chain is built from TRBV11-2 and TRBJ2-1; TRBD2 aligns across 11 bases. The germline gives CDR1 SGHAT, CDR2 FQNNGV. This CDR3 contains 14 residues. Unmatched junction bases numbered 2, after V lost 5 bases and J lost 5 bases. The CDR3 here is CASSPLAGDNEQFF. The CDR3 nucleotides are TGTGCCAGCAGCCCACTAGCGGGGGACAATGAGCAGTTCTTC.

V gene TRBV7-2 combines with J gene TRBJ1-5; D perhaps matches TRBD1 (6 bases). The CDR3 extends over 15 amino acids. The V end was cut by 2 bases, the J end by 1 base, with 9 bases between. CDR1 and CDR2 (germline): SGHTA, FQGNSA. The CDR3 DNA is TGTGCCAGCAGCTTAACCAGGGGCAGCAATCAGCCCCAGCATTTT. It is translated as CASSLTRGSNQPQHF.

The chain combines TRBV30 with TRBJ1-6, with 10 bases that match TRBD1. Trimming took 3 bases from V and 9 from J; bases not matched to a gene: 2. This CDR3 region has 13 residues. From germline, CDR1 is GTSNPN and CDR2 SVGIG (reference sequence). CDR3 sequence: CAWRTGGISPLHF. The CDR3 DNA sequence: TGTGCCTGGAGGACAGGGGGCATTTCACCCCTCCACTTT.

This chain joins TRBV7-3 and TRBJ2-3; D may be TRBD2 (6 bases). The CDR3 covers 15 residues. Trimming stripped 4 bases from V and 6 bases from J, with 17 bases between. Germline CDR1 SGHTA, CDR2 FQGTGA. Written as DNA, the CDR3 is TGTGCCAGCAGCTCGTCTAACGGGAGAATGGATACGCAGTATTTT. As protein: CASSSSNGRMDTQYF.

This chain joins TRBV28 and TRBJ2-7; 7 bases map to TRBD2. V lost 5 bases to trimming and J lost 1 base; unmatched junction nucleotides: 5. There are 14 residues in the CDR3. Germline V gives CDR1 MDHEN, CDR2 SYDVKM. Written as DNA, the CDR3 is TGTGCCAGCAGTCCCGGTAGCGGGTCCTACGAGCAGTACTTC. This codes for CASSPGSGSYEQYF.